This TCR beta chain was captured by sequencing in a study of breast tumors, draining lymph nodes, adjacent tissues. In this sample, this clonotype turned up a few times. Its antigen is undetermined. The lymph nodes were axillary draining lymph nodes from breast cancer patients. TCRdb fed the multiplex PCR reads into MiXCR, producing one record per CDR3 protein. The sample carries about 230,000 distinct CDR3 sequences, approximately 30% recorded once. Study-level points and caveats: Tumors had less TCR diversity than lymph nodes, more than nontumor tissue. Tumor and nontumor repertoires were significantly more similar in luminal-like than in basal-like breast cancer.

This CDR3 is built from 12 residues. Germline V lookup: CDR1 SQVTM, CDR2 ANQGSEA. V was trimmed by 6 bases and J by 0 bases, leaving 8 bases between them. The clonotype was recovered from a female donor with breast cancer. Some clones in this sample may be carry-over from other donors' samples. The chain joins TRBV29-1 to TRBJ1-1; D not resolved. Sample: axillary lymph node tissue. The CDR3 region has the DNA TGCAGCGTCCATCGCATGAACACTGAAGCTTTCTTT. It is translated as CSVHRMNTEAFF. The entire variable domain, with the rest obtained from reference TRBV29-1 and TRBJ1-1, is as follows: SAVISQKPSRDICQRGTSLTIQCQVDSQVTMMFWYRQQPGQSLTLIATANQGSEATYESGFVIDKFPISRPNLTFSTLTVSNMSPEDSSIYLCSVHRMNTEAFFGQGTRLTVV.